These 15 T cell receptor beta chains originate from one sample sequenced in a study of lymphopenia after photon versus proton radiotherapy. Method: immunoSEQ multiplex PCR; TCRdb's copy keeps in-frame clones and lacks some. Of 53,000 or so clones in the sample, around 83% are singletons; the top ten hold less than 35%. Sequenced here: peripheral blood, sampled from a patient treated with photon-based radiotherapy. These receptors came from a man between 45 and 60 years old with gastric cancer.

The J gene is TRBJ2-1, the V gene TRBV12-5; TRBD2 matches 10 bases. Germline V CDR1 and CDR2: LGHNT, FRNRAP. V gave up 3 bases and J gave up 9 bases; unmatched junction bases: 11. This CDR3 is 16 amino acids long. The CDR3 DNA reads as TGTGCTAGTGGTTTACTTAGCGGGAGGTATGTTAGTGAGCAGTTCTTC. This encodes CASGLLSGRYVSEQFF.

This chain links TRBV19 with TRBJ2-1; 10 bases are shared with TRBD2. Germline CDR1 LNHDA, CDR2 SQIVND (reference sequence). The CDR3 totals 16 residues. The trim removed 7 bases at V and 2 bases at J, leaving 8 bases unmatched. The CDR3 region has the DNA TGTGCCAGTATAGATGGAGCGGGAGGGCCCTACAATGAGCAGTTCTTC. Protein sequence: CASIDGAGGPYNEQFF.

Here the CDR3 reads CASSQGPSAGGETQYF. Here the CDR3 DNA reads TGCGCCAGCAGCCAGGGGCCCTCCGCGGGAGGCGAGACCCAGTACTTC. V usage is TRBV4-1 and J usage is TRBJ2-5; 8 bases align to TRBD2. CDR3 size: 16 residues. The junction had 11 bases not matched to a gene; V was cut back by 3 bases and J by 5 bases. Per germline, CDR1 MGHRA and CDR2 YSYEKL.

The gene calls are TRBV5-1 and TRBJ2-1, with D possibly TRBD1 on 6 matching bases. Germline values: CDR1 SGHRS, CDR2 YFSETQ. There are 17 residues in the CDR3. V was pared by 4 bases and J by 4 bases, with 21 bases between. This chain's CDR3 is CASSPALGASFYNEQFF. CDR3 sequence (DNA): TGCGCCAGCAGCCCCGCCTTGGGGGCGAGCTTTTACAATGAGCAGTTCTTC.

This sequence joins TRBV2 and TRBJ2-7, with TRBD1 matching 9 bases. V lost 6 bases and J lost 5; bases outside the gene matches: 5. CDR1 and CDR2 from the germline V gene are SNHLY and FYNNEI. The length of the CDR3 is 13 residues. CDR3 coding DNA: TGTGCCAGCAGGTTTGGACAGGGGAACGAGCAGTACTTC. Translated: CASRFGQGNEQYF.

J is TRBJ2-4 and V is TRBV6-5, with TRBD2 matching 9 bases. The CDR3 loop spans 15 amino acids. Germline CDR1 and CDR2: MNHEY and SVGAGI. The V gene end was trimmed by 6 bases and the J gene end by 5 bases; junction bases not matched to a gene: 8. The CDR3 reads CASSSTWTSENIQYF. In DNA, the CDR3 is TGTGCCAGCAGCTCGACCTGGACTAGCGAAAACATTCAGTACTTC.

The genes are TRBV5-1 and TRBJ2-1; D unclear. Germline lookup yields CDR1 SGHRS and CDR2 YFSETQ. With 0 bases removed from V and 7 bases from J, the gap between germline ends came to 8 bases. This CDR3 is built from 13 residues. CDR3 sequence (DNA): TGCGCCAGCAGCTTGGGCCCTTCTAATGAGCAGTTCTTC. The encoded protein is CASSLGPSNEQFF. The variable domain in full, with the rest retrieved from reference TRBV5-1 and TRBJ2-1, is KAGVTQTPRYLIKTRGQQVTLSCSPISGHRSVSWYQQTPGQGLQFLFEYFSETQRNKGNFPGRFSGRQFSNSRSEMNVSTLELGDSALYLCASSLGPSNEQFFGPGTRLTVL.

The chain employs TRBV10-3 and TRBJ1-1; D is unresolved. CDR1 and CDR2 from the germline V gene are ENHRY and SYGVKD. V lost 2 bases and J lost 0, with 4 bases in between. CDR3 length equals 13 residues. The CDR3 DNA reads as TGTGCCATCAGTGAGCAGTTGAACACTGAAGCTTTCTTT. It specifies CAISEQLNTEAFF.

The chain combines TRBV7-2 with TRBJ2-5; unclear D gene. This CDR3 has 13 residues. Germline V CDR1 and CDR2: SGHTA, FQGNSA. The ends were cut back, 5 bases at V and 5 bases at J, with 12 bases in the middle. The CDR3 region is CASSPDVMETQYF. The CDR3, as DNA: TGTGCCAGCAGCCCGGATGTAATGGAGACCCAGTACTTC.

J is TRBJ2-1 and V is TRBV7-2; D uncertain. This CDR3 is 11 amino acids long. Trimming took 5 bases from V and 11 from J, leaving 10 bases between them. Per the germline V gene, CDR1 is SGHTA and CDR2 is FQGNSA. DNA for the CDR3: TGTGCCAGCAGCCTAGGGCTACAGCAGTTCTTC. Its translation: CASSLGLQQFF.

V and J are TRBV4-1 and TRBJ1-4, with a possible D match to TRBD1 (5 bases). Germline-derived CDR1 and CDR2 are MGHRA and YSYEKL. V lost 2 bases and J 3 bases, leaving 7 bases between the germline ends. This CDR3 spans 14 amino acids. The CDR3 DNA reads TGCGCCAGCAGCCAAACAGGCTCTAATGAAAAACTGTTTTTT. Its translation is CASSQTGSNEKLFF.

V and J are TRBV7-9 and TRBJ2-3; D possibly corresponds to TRBD2 (6 bases). Trimming stripped 6 bases from V and 0 bases from J, with 19 bases between. The CDR3 has 17 amino acids. The germline CDR1 and CDR2 sequences are SEHNR and FQNEAQ (reference sequence). CDR3 in DNA: TGTGCCAGCAGTTCCCCCAATCTAGCGACCAGCACAGATACGCAGTATTTT. Its translation: CASSSPNLATSTDTQYF.

V is TRBV6-5 and J is TRBJ1-2; D not resolved. This CDR3 is 9 amino acids long. Trimming stripped 11 bases from V and 8 bases from J, with 9 bases between. CDR1 and CDR2 (germline): MNHEY, SVGAGI. The CDR3 region is CAYGRGYTF. The CDR3 bases are TGTGCCTACGGCCGGGGCTACACCTTC.

The rearrangement joins TRBV5-5 to TRBJ2-5, with 11 bases aligning to TRBD1. V dropped 3 bases and J dropped 5; count of bases not matched to a gene: 6. The CDR3 covers 15 residues. The V gene's germline CDR1 is SGHKS and CDR2 YYEKEE (reference sequence). CDR3 DNA: TGTGCCAGCAGCTCTACCGGGACAGGGGGGGAGACCCAGTACTTC. This gives the protein CASSSTGTGGETQYF.

The chain is built from TRBV4-1 and TRBJ1-2, with D uncertain. The V end lost 4 bases, the J end lost 4 bases, and 19 bases lay between the germline ends. CDR3 length equals 16 residues. Germline values: CDR1 MGHRA, CDR2 YSYEKL. The CDR3, as DNA: TGCGCCAGCAGCCCCGGGGTCCCACGGAATAGCTATGGCTACACCTTC. Protein product: CASSPGVPRNSYGYTF.